This T cell receptor (beta chain) was identified in a study of vaccination and CD4 T cells after COVID-19. The Oncomine TCR Beta short-read assay was applied to DNA of cultured CD4+ T cells. TCRdb recomputed calls from the PCR reads with MiXCR, one row per CDR3 protein. This sample carries about 4,000 distinct CDR3 sequences, around 15% of them seen once, and the ten largest clones take roughly 13%. Worth noting for this clonotype: The antigen is undetermined.

Germline CDR1 is SGHRS and CDR2 is YFSETQ. The CDR3 consists of 13 residues. The junction had 5 bases not matched to a gene; V was cut back by 4 bases and J by 5 bases. Treatment meaning: roughly ten-day PBMC culture with coronavirus spike peptide pools or control peptides (ViraFEST assay). The source material was CD4+ T cells from blood, cultured in vitro. This receptor was obtained from a human donor who had recovered from COVID-19. The chain employs TRBV5-1 and TRBJ1-2; TRBD1 aligns across 7 bases. The CDR3 DNA reads as TGCGCCAGCAGCACGGGACAGAGTTATGGCTACACCTTC. Translation gives CASSTGQSYGYTF. The variable domain in full, with the rest retrieved from reference TRBV5-1 and TRBJ1-2, is KAGVTQTPRYLIKTRGQQVTLSCSPISGHRSVSWYQQTPGQGLQFLFEYFSETQRNKGNFPGRFSGRQFSNSRSEMNVSTLELGDSALYLCASSTGQSYGYTFGSGTRLTVV.